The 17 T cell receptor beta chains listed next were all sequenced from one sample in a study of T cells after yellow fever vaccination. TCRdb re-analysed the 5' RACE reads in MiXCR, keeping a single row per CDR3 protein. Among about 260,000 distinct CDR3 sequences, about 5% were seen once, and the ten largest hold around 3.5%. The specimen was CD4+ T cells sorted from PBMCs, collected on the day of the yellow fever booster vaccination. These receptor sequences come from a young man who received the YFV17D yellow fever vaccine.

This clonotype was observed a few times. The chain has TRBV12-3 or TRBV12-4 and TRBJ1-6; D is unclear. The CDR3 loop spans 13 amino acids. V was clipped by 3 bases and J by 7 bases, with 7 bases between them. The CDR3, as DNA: TGTGCCAGCAGTTTTTCTCCGAATTCACCCCTCCACTTT. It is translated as CASSFSPNSPLHF.

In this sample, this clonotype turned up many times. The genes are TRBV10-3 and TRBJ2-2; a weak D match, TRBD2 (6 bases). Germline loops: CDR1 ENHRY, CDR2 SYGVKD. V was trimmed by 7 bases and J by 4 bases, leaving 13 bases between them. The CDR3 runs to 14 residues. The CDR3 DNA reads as TGTGCCATCAATCCCGTGGGAGGCACCGGGGAGCTGTTTTTT. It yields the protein CAINPVGGTGELFF.

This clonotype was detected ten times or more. In nucleotides, the CDR3 is TGTGCCAGCAGCAAATGGGTGAACGAGCAGTACGTC. This gives the protein CASSKWVNEQYV. The chain combines TRBV5-6 with TRBJ2-7; D is ambiguous. The CDR3 consists of 12 residues. Between the trimmed V and J ends, which lost 4 bases and 5 bases, there was a span of 10 bases. Germline V gene lookup returns CDR1 SGHDT and CDR2 YYEEEE.

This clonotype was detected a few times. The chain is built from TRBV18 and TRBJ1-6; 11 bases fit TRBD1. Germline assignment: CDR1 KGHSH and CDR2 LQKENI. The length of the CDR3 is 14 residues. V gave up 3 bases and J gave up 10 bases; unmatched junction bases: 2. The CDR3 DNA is TGTGCCAGCTCACCGGGACAGGGGGAATCACCCCTCCACTTT. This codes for CASSPGQGESPLHF.

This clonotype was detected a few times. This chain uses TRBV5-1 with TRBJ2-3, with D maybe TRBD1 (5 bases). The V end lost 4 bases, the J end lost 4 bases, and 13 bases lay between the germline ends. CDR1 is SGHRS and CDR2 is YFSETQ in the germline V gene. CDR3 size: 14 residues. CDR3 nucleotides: TGCGCCAGCAGCGTGGACACCGCGGCAGATACGCAGTATTTT. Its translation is CASSVDTAADTQYF.

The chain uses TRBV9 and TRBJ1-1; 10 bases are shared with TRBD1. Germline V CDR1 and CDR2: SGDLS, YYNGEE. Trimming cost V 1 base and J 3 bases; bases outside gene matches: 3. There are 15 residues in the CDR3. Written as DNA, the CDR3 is TGTGCCAGCAGCGTATCGGGACAGGGGTACACTGAAGCTTTCTTT. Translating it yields CASSVSGQGYTEAFF. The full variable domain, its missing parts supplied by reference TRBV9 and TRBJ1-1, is DSGVTQTPKHLITATGQRVTLRCSPRSGDLSVYWYQQSLDQGLQFLIQYYNGEERAKGNILERFSAQQFPDLHSELNLSSLELGDSALYFCASSVSGQGYTEAFFGQGTRLTVV.

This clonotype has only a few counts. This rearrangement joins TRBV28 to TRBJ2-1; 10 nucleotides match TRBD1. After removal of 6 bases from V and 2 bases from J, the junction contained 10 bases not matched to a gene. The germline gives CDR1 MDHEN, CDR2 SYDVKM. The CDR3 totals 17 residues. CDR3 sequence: CASRIAGTGVAYNEQFF. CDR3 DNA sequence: TGTGCCAGCAGGATTGCCGGGACAGGGGTTGCCTACAATGAGCAGTTCTTC.

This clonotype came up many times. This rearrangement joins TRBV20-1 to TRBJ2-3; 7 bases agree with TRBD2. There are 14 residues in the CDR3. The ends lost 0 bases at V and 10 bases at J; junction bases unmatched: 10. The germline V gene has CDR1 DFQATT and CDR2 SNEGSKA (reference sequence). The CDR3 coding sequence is TGCAGTGCTAGAGATTGGGCGGGCCGGGGGGCGCAGTATTTT. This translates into CSARDWAGRGAQYF.

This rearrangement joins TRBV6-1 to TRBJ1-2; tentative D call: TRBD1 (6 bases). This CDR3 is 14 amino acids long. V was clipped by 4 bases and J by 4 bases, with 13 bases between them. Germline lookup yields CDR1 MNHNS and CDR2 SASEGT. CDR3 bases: TGTGCCAGCAGTGCTCAGGACAGACTCTATGGCTACACCTTC. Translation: CASSAQDRLYGYTF.

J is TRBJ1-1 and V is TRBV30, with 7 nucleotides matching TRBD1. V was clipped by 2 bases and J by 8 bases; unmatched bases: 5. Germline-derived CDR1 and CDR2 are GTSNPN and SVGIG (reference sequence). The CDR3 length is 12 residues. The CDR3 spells CAWSSQGQEAFF. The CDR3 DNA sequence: TGTGCCTGGAGTAGTCAGGGACAGGAAGCTTTCTTT.

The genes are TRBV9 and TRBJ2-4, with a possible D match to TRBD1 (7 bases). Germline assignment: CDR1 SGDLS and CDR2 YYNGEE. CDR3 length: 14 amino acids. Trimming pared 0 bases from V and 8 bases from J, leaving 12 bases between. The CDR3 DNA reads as TGTGCCAGCAGCGTAGAGTTCAGGGGGGACATTCAGTACTTC. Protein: CASSVEFRGDIQYF. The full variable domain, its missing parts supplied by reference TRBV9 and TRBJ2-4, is DSGVTQTPKHLITATGQRVTLRCSPRSGDLSVYWYQQSLDQGLQFLIQYYNGEERAKGNILERFSAQQFPDLHSELNLSSLELGDSALYFCASSVEFRGDIQYFGAGTRLSVL.

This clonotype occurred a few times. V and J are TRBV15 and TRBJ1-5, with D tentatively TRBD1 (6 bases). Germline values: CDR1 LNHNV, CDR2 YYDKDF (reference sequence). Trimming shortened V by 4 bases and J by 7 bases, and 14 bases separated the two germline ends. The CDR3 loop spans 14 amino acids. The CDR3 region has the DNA TGTGCCACCAGCAAACTCCAGGGGACCCAGCCCCAGCATTTT. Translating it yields CATSKLQGTQPQHF.

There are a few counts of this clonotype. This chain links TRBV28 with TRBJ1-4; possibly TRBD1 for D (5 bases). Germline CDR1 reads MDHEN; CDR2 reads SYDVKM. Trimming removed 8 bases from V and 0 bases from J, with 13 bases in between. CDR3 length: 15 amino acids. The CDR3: CASRDRLATNEKLFF. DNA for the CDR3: TGTGCCAGCCGGGACCGTCTTGCAACTAATGAAAAACTGTTTTTT.

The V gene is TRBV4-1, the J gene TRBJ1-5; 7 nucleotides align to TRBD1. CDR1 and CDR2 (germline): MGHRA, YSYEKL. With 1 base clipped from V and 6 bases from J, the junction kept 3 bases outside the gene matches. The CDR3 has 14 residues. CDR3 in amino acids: CASSQVGGGQPQHF. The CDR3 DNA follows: TGCGCCAGCAGCCAAGTAGGGGGCGGTCAGCCCCAGCATTTT.

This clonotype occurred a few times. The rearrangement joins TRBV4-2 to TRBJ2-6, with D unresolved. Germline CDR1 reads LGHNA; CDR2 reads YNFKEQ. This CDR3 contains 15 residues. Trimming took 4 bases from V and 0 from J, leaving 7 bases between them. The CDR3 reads CASSLTYSGANVLTF. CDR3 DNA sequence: TGTGCCAGCAGCCTTACTTACTCTGGGGCCAACGTCCTGACTTTC.

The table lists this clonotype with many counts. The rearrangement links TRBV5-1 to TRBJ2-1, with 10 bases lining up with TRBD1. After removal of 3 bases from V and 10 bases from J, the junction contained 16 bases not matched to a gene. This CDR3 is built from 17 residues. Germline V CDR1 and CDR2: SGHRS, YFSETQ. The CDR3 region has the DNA TGCGCCAGCAGCTCCGGATTCAGGACAGGGGGAAGGGACGAGCAGTTCTTC. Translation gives CASSSGFRTGGRDEQFF.

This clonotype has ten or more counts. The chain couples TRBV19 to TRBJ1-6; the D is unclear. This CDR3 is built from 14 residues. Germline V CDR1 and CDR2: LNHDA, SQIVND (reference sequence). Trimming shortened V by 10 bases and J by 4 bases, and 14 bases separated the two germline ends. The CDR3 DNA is TGTGCCACCGCGTGGCGCCCATATAATTCACCCCTCCACTTT. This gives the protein CATAWRPYNSPLHF.